Listed below are T cell receptor beta chains from one sample, sequenced in a study of T cells after yellow fever vaccination. TCRdb analysed the 5' RACE reads with MiXCR anew, one entry per CDR3 protein. Among 300,000 to 400,000 distinct CDR3 sequences, 9.5% to 15% were seen once, and the ten largest hold 3.2%. Sequencing used CD4+ T cells sorted from PBMCs, obtained 15 days after the yellow fever booster vaccination. Receptors were obtained from a man aged 18-30 years who received the YFV17D yellow fever vaccine. Both conserved end residues are part of each CDR3. Fields, in order: V gene, clone size, J gene, CDR3 length, D gene, CDR3 protein, CDR3 DNA. A D gene is named only where the DNA matches it firmly. Size tells how often a clone was seen (once, few, many) or the class of an expanded clone, and some rows leave it out.

v_gene: TRBV6-1; abundance: few; j_gene: TRBJ1-2; len: 17; d_gene: -; CDR3aa: CASSEPYSLVHLYGYTF; CDR3nt: TGTGCCAGCAGTGAGCCCTACAGTTTAGTCCACCTCTATGGCTACACCTTC
v_gene: TRBV7-3; abundance: -; j_gene: TRBJ2-3; len: 16; d_gene: TRBD2; CDR3aa: CASSLGRLAGGATQYF; CDR3nt: TGTGCCAGCAGCTTGGGAAGGCTAGCGGGGGGGGCTACGCAGTATTTT
v_gene: TRBV19; abundance: many; j_gene: TRBJ1-5; len: 14; d_gene: -; CDR3aa: CASSGSGGNQPQHF; CDR3nt: TGTGCCAGTAGCGGGTCTGGGGGCAATCAGCCCCAGCATTTT
v_gene: TRBV20-1; abundance: -; j_gene: TRBJ1-2; len: 13; d_gene: TRBD1; CDR3aa: CSASPQGAYGYTF; CDR3nt: TGCAGTGCTAGCCCACAGGGGGCCTATGGCTACACCTTC
v_gene: TRBV20-1; abundance: few; j_gene: TRBJ2-5; len: 12; d_gene: TRBD1; CDR3aa: CSVKTGKETQYF; CDR3nt: TGCAGTGTTAAGACAGGGAAGGAGACCCAGTACTTC
v_gene: TRBV7-6; abundance: -; j_gene: TRBJ1-1; len: 14; d_gene: -; CDR3aa: CASSLNERGTEAFF; CDR3nt: TGTGCCAGCAGCTTAAACGAGAGAGGCACTGAAGCTTTCTTT
v_gene: TRBV7-3; abundance: -; j_gene: TRBJ2-3; len: 15; d_gene: TRBD2; CDR3aa: CASSLNLAGLDTQYF; CDR3nt: TGTGCCAGCAGCTTAAATCTAGCGGGGTTAGATACGCAGTATTTT
v_gene: TRBV7-2; abundance: -; j_gene: TRBJ2-3; len: 17; d_gene: -; CDR3aa: CASSLMALVGNTDTQYF; CDR3nt: TGTGCCAGCAGCTTAATGGCGCTAGTCGGAAACACAGATACGCAGTATTTT
v_gene: TRBV3-1; abundance: few; j_gene: TRBJ1-5; len: 12; d_gene: -; CDR3aa: CASSQARGPQHF; CDR3nt: TGTGCCAGCAGCCAAGCTCGAGGGCCCCAGCATTTT
v_gene: TRBV25-1; abundance: -; j_gene: TRBJ1-2; len: 15; d_gene: TRBD1; CDR3aa: CASSDRGHFLYGYTF; CDR3nt: TGTGCCAGCAGCGACAGGGGCCACTTCCTCTATGGCTACACCTTC
v_gene: TRBV10-1; abundance: -; j_gene: TRBJ2-1; len: 14; d_gene: -; CDR3aa: CASKTVGNGDEQFF; CDR3nt: TGCGCCAGCAAGACGGTGGGCAACGGGGATGAGCAGTTCTTC
v_gene: TRBV6-6; abundance: few; j_gene: TRBJ2-5; len: 13; d_gene: TRBD2; CDR3aa: CATRLAGAETQYF; CDR3nt: TGTGCCACTAGACTAGCGGGGGCAGAGACCCAGTACTTC
v_gene: TRBV6-2/TRBV6-3; abundance: -; j_gene: TRBJ1-2; len: 13; d_gene: -; CDR3aa: CASVTRGDYGYTF; CDR3nt: TGTGCCAGCGTCACTAGGGGAGACTATGGCTACACCTTC
v_gene: TRBV20-1; abundance: few; j_gene: TRBJ2-4; len: 15; d_gene: -; CDR3aa: CSARDPRVAKNIQYF; CDR3nt: TGCAGTGCTAGAGATCCGAGGGTAGCCAAAAACATTCAGTACTTC
v_gene: TRBV6-2/TRBV6-3; abundance: few; j_gene: TRBJ2-5; len: 15; d_gene: -; CDR3aa: CASSNPGLPRETQYF; CDR3nt: TGTGCCAGCAGCAATCCGGGACTGCCGCGGGAGACCCAGTACTTC
v_gene: TRBV6-5; abundance: many; j_gene: TRBJ1-2; len: 11; d_gene: -; CDR3aa: CASSYRGGYTF; CDR3nt: TGTGCCAGCAGTTACAGGGGAGGCTACACCTTC
v_gene: TRBV6-5; abundance: many; j_gene: TRBJ2-5; len: 15; d_gene: -; CDR3aa: CASTPLGGVQETQYF; CDR3nt: TGTGCCAGCACCCCCCTCGGGGGTGTACAAGAGACCCAGTACTTC
v_gene: TRBV2; abundance: few; j_gene: TRBJ1-2; len: 14; d_gene: -; CDR3aa: CASSEDGRYYGYTF; CDR3nt: TGTGCCAGCAGTGAAGATGGTCGATACTATGGCTACACCTTC
v_gene: TRBV6-5; abundance: -; j_gene: TRBJ1-2; len: 12; d_gene: -; CDR3aa: CASSWSGGGYTF; CDR3nt: TGTGCCAGCAGTTGGTCCGGTGGGGGCTACACCTTC
v_gene: TRBV7-2; abundance: few; j_gene: TRBJ1-2; len: 15; d_gene: -; CDR3aa: CASTGSRGFFYGYTF; CDR3nt: TGTGCCAGCACCGGCTCTAGGGGGTTCTTCTATGGCTACACCTTC
v_gene: TRBV30; abundance: -; j_gene: TRBJ2-5; len: 10; d_gene: -; CDR3aa: CAWSGRTQYF; CDR3nt: TGTGCCTGGAGTGGACGGACCCAGTACTTC
v_gene: TRBV4-3; abundance: few; j_gene: TRBJ2-6; len: 18; d_gene: TRBD1; CDR3aa: CASSLTGTGGSGANVLTF; CDR3nt: TGCGCCAGCAGCCTCACCGGGACAGGGGGCTCTGGGGCCAACGTCCTGACTTTC
v_gene: TRBV5-5; abundance: many; j_gene: TRBJ2-2; len: 17; d_gene: -; CDR3aa: CASSPARGRGNTGELFF; CDR3nt: TGTGCCAGCAGCCCCGCCCGGGGGCGGGGAAACACCGGGGAGCTGTTTTTT
v_gene: TRBV12-3/TRBV12-4; abundance: few; j_gene: TRBJ2-3; len: 13; d_gene: -; CDR3aa: CASSGVPTDTQYF; CDR3nt: TGTGCCAGCAGTGGGGTACCCACAGATACGCAGTATTTT
v_gene: TRBV4-1; abundance: many; j_gene: TRBJ2-5; len: 15; d_gene: -; CDR3aa: CASREAGAIQETQYF; CDR3nt: TGCGCCAGCAGGGAGGCGGGGGCGATACAAGAGACCCAGTACTTC
v_gene: TRBV5-6; abundance: -; j_gene: TRBJ1-5; len: 14; d_gene: -; CDR3aa: CASSLGQAYQPQHF; CDR3nt: TGTGCCAGCAGCTTGGGACAGGCTTACCAGCCCCAGCATTTT
v_gene: TRBV12-3/TRBV12-4; abundance: -; j_gene: TRBJ2-2; len: 16; d_gene: TRBD1; CDR3aa: CASIPQGTGNTGELFF; CDR3nt: TGTGCCAGCATTCCCCAAGGGACAGGGAATACCGGGGAGCTGTTTTTT
v_gene: TRBV3-1; abundance: -; j_gene: TRBJ1-3; len: 17; d_gene: -; CDR3aa: CASSQGTGRYSGNTIYF; CDR3nt: TGTGCCAGCAGCCAAGGAACGGGGCGATACTCTGGAAACACCATATATTTT
v_gene: TRBV5-1; abundance: -; j_gene: TRBJ1-2; len: 15; d_gene: -; CDR3aa: CASSLVVGDPGGYTF; CDR3nt: TGCGCCAGCAGCTTGGTTGTAGGGGACCCGGGCGGCTACACCTTC
v_gene: TRBV6-5; abundance: many; j_gene: TRBJ1-3; len: 16; d_gene: -; CDR3aa: CASSYSLAGTGNTIYF; CDR3nt: TGTGCCAGCAGTTACTCGTTGGCAGGGACAGGAAACACCATATATTTT
v_gene: TRBV5-6; abundance: -; j_gene: TRBJ1-2; len: 14; d_gene: TRBD1; CDR3aa: CASSAGQGAYGYTF; CDR3nt: TGTGCCAGCAGCGCCGGGCAGGGGGCGTATGGCTACACCTTC
v_gene: TRBV7-2; abundance: -; j_gene: TRBJ2-4; len: 13; d_gene: -; CDR3aa: CASSSPSKNIQYF; CDR3nt: TGTGCCAGCAGCTCGCCGTCCAAAAACATTCAGTACTTC
v_gene: TRBV20-1; abundance: few; j_gene: TRBJ2-1; len: 12; d_gene: -; CDR3aa: CSARGARGEQFF; CDR3nt: TGCAGTGCTAGGGGCGCTAGGGGTGAGCAGTTCTTC
v_gene: TRBV12-3/TRBV12-4; abundance: -; j_gene: TRBJ1-1; len: 15; d_gene: -; CDR3aa: CASSFGQIGDTEAFF; CDR3nt: TGTGCCAGCAGTTTCGGTCAAATAGGGGACACTGAAGCTTTCTTT
v_gene: TRBV11-2; abundance: few; j_gene: TRBJ2-2; len: 17; d_gene: TRBD2; CDR3aa: CASSLDLRGGGTGELFF; CDR3nt: TGTGCCAGCAGCTTAGATCTCCGGGGGGGAGGCACCGGGGAGCTGTTTTTT
v_gene: TRBV2; abundance: -; j_gene: TRBJ2-4; len: 14; d_gene: TRBD2; CDR3aa: CASTGGVAKNIQYF; CDR3nt: TGTGCCAGCACCGGGGGGGTAGCCAAAAACATTCAGTACTTC
v_gene: TRBV18; abundance: few; j_gene: TRBJ1-1; len: 14; d_gene: -; CDR3aa: CASSREQLNTEAFF; CDR3nt: TGTGCCAGCTCACGTGAACAGTTGAACACTGAAGCTTTCTTT
v_gene: TRBV7-9; abundance: many; j_gene: TRBJ2-1; len: 14; d_gene: -; CDR3aa: CAKPPGPREDEQFF; CDR3nt: TGTGCCAAACCACCGGGCCCCAGGGAGGATGAGCAGTTCTTC
v_gene: TRBV12-3/TRBV12-4; abundance: many; j_gene: TRBJ2-2; len: 12; d_gene: -; CDR3aa: CASSLLPGELFF; CDR3nt: TGTGCCAGCAGTTTACTGCCCGGGGAGCTGTTTTTT
v_gene: TRBV7-9; abundance: -; j_gene: TRBJ1-2; len: 16; d_gene: -; CDR3aa: CASSLQVEPAGYGYTF; CDR3nt: TGTGCCAGCAGCTTGCAGGTTGAACCAGCAGGGTACGGCTACACCTTC
v_gene: TRBV9; abundance: few; j_gene: TRBJ1-3; len: 16; d_gene: TRBD1; CDR3aa: CASSVDLGQGRNTIYF; CDR3nt: TGTGCCAGCAGCGTAGACCTTGGACAGGGAAGAAACACCATATATTTT
v_gene: TRBV6-2/TRBV6-3; abundance: few; j_gene: TRBJ2-7; len: 15; d_gene: -; CDR3aa: CASTNLRDRAYEQYF; CDR3nt: TGTGCCAGCACCAACCTCCGGGACCGAGCCTACGAGCAGTACTTC